There are many counts of the clone carrying this T cell receptor beta chain. Its antigen remains unknown. 5'RACE template switching produced TCR cDNA carrying a universal primer site and UMIs. TCRdb analysed the 5' RACE reads with MiXCR anew, one entry per CDR3 protein. The table shows 100,000 to 150,000 distinct CDR3 sequences, with approximately 16% occurring only once. This sample is drawn from a study of T cells after yellow fever vaccination. Study observations and caveats: Only a small proportion of the clonotypes turned up in both the CD4 and the CD8 compartments, likely arising from convergent recombination. The study noted that FACS-sorted repertoires could contain abundant clonotypes contaminating from the bulk population. Most primary-vaccination clones reappeared after the booster (about 97% CD4, approximately 88% CD8).

CDR1 is MNHNS and CDR2 is SASEGT in the germline V gene. CDR3 length: 14 residues. Losses at the gene ends were 5 bases for V and 5 bases for J; bases not matched to a gene: 7. J is TRBJ1-1 and V is TRBV6-1; the match to TRBD1 covers 8 bases. The source was CD8+ T cells sorted from PBMCs, collected 5 days after the yellow fever booster vaccination. The TCR sequence derives from a man between 18 and 29 years old who received the YFV17D yellow fever vaccine. The CDR3 nucleotides are TGTGCCAGCAGTCCTTGGACAGGGCTGACTGAAGCTTTCTTT. It is translated as CASSPWTGLTEAFF.